This T cell receptor beta chain is drawn from a study of cytomegalovirus exposure and HLA in healthy donors. Study information: In an earlier analysis, around 120 million unique TCR beta sequences were found from 150 million to 200 million T cells.

CDR1 SGHDT and CDR2 YYEEEE come from the germline V gene. This CDR3 comprises 14 residues. The junction had 8 bases not matched to a gene; V was cut back by 4 bases and J by 8 bases. Amplification used 60 Vbeta primers and 13 Jbeta primers. The protocol was immunoSEQ multiplex PCR, while the TCRdb copy is restricted to in-frame clones and leaves out a portion. The sample comprises 110,000 to 150,000 clones, 70% of which are singletons, and roughly 2% rests with the top ten. Findings and limits, study-wide: The authors judged a highly shared variant cluster likely a sequencing artifact.

This clone appeared a few times. The antigen is undetermined. The chain carries TRBV5-6 and TRBJ1-4; 7 bases line up with TRBD1. The sequence derives from a woman aged 55-69 years in good health and CMV-seropositive. The sequencing sample was made of PBMCs. The CDR3 DNA is TGTGCCAGCAGCGTCACAGGGGAGATAGAAAAACTGTTTTTT. Translating it yields CASSVTGEIEKLFF.